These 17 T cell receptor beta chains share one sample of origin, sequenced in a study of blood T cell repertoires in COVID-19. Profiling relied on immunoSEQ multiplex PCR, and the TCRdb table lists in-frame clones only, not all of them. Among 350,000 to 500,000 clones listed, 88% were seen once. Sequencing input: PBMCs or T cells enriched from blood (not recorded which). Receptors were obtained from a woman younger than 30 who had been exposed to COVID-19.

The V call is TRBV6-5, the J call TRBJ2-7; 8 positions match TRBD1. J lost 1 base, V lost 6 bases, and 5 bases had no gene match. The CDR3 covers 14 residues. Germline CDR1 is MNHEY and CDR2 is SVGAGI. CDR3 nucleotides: TGTGCCAGCAGACCCGGACAGGGATCCTACGAGCAGTACTTC. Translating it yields CASRPGQGSYEQYF.

Here the CDR3 DNA reads TGCGCCAGCAGCCAAGGACTTACTTGGACTGCTCAGTACGAGCAGTACTTC. It yields the protein CASSQGLTWTAQYEQYF. This chain connects TRBV4-1 to TRBJ2-7; possible D gene TRBD2, 5 bases. Germline CDR1 MGHRA, CDR2 YSYEKL. The ends were cut back, 1 base at V and 4 bases at J, with 20 bases in the middle. CDR3 length: 17 residues.

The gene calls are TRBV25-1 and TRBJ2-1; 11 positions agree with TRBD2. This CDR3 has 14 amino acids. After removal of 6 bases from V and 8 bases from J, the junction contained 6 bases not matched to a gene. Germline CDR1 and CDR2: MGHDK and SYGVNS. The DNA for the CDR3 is TGTGCCAGCAGCCTAGCGGGGGGCCCCTATGAGCAGTTCTTC. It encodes CASSLAGGPYEQFF.

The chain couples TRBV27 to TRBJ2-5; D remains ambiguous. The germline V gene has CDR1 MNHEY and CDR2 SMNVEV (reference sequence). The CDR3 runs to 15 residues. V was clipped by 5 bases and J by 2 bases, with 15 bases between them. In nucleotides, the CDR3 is TGTGCCAGCAGTCCCTATAATGCCGCTCAAGAGACCCAGTACTTC. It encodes CASSPYNAAQETQYF.

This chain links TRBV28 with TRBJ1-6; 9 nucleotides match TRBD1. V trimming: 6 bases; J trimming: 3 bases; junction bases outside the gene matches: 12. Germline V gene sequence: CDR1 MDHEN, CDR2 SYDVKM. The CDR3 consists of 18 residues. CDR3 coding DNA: TGTGCCAGCAGAGCCGGGACAGGGAAGATGTACTATAATTCACCCCTCCACTTT. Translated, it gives CASRAGTGKMYYNSPLHF.

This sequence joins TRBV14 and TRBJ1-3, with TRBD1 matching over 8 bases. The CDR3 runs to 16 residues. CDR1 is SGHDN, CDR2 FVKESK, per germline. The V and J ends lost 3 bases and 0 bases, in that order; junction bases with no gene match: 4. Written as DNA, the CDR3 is TGTGCCAGCAGCCACGTTGGGACAGGCTCTGGAAACACCATATATTTT. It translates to CASSHVGTGSGNTIYF.

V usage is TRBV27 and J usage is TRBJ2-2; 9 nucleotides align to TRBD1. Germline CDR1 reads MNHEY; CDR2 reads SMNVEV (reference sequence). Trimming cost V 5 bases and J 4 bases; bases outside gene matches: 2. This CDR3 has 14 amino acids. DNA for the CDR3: TGTGCCAGCAGTAGGGGACAGGGCACCGGGGAGCTGTTTTTT. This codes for CASSRGQGTGELFF.

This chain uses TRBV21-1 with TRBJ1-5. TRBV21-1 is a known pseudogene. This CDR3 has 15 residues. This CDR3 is CASSKARRGYQPQHF. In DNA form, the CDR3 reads TGTGCCAGCAGCAAAGCGCGCCGGGGGTATCAGCCCCAGCATTTT.

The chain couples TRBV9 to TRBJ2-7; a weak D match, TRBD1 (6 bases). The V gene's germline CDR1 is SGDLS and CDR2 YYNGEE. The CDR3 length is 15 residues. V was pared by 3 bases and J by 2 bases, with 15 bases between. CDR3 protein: CASSGAQGGPYEQYF. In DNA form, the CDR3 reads TGTGCCAGCAGCGGAGCACAGGGTGGCCCCTACGAGCAGTACTTC.

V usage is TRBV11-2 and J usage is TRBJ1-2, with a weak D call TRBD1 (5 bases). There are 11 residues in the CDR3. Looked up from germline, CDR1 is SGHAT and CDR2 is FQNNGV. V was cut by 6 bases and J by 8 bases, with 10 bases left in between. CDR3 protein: CASSRGGGYTF. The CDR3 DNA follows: TGTGCCAGCAGTCGCGGGGGAGGCTACACCTTC.

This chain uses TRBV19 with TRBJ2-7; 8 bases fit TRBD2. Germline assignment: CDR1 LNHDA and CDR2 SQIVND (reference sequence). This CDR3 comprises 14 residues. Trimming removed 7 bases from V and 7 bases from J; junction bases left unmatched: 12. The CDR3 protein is CASTFDGGAYEQYF. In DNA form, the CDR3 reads TGTGCCAGTACCTTTGACGGGGGGGCTTATGAGCAGTACTTC. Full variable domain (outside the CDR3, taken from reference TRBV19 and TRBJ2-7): DGGITQSPKYLFRKEGQNVTLSCEQNLNHDAMYWYRQDPGQGLRLIYYSQIVNDFQKGDIAEGYSVSREKKESFPLTVTSAQKNPTAFYLCASTFDGGAYEQYFGPGTRLTVT.

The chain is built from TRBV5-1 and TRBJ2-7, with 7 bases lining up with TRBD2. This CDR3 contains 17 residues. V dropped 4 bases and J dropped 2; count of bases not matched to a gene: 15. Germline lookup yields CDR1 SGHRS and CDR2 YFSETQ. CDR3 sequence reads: CASSHTTLSGDPYEQYF. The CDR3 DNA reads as TGCGCCAGCAGCCATACCACTTTGAGCGGGGATCCCTACGAGCAGTACTTC.

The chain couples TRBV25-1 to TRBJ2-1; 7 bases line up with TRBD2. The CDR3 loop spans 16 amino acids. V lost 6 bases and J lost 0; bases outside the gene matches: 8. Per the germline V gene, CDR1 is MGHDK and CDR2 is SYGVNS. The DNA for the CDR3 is TGTGCCAGCAGCTTACTAGCGACGAGCTCCTACAATGAGCAGTTCTTC. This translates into CASSLLATSSYNEQFF.

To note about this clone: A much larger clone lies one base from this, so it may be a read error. The CDR3 protein is CASSFQGTNTGELFF. DNA of the CDR3: TGTGCCAGCAGCTTTCAGGGCACGAACACCGGGGAGCTGTTTTTT. The V call is TRBV7-9, the J call TRBJ2-2; a possible D gene is TRBD1 (5 bases). The CDR3 consists of 15 residues. Germline CDR1 is SEHNR and CDR2 is FQNEAQ (reference sequence). The V end lost 3 bases, the J end lost 0 bases, and 8 bases lay between the germline ends.

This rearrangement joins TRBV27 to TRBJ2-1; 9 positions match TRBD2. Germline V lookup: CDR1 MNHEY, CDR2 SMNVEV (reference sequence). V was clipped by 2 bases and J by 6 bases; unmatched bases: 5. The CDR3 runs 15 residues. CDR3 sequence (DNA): TGTGCCAGCAGTTTAGCGGGGGGGCCTGTCAATGAGCAGTTCTTC. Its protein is CASSLAGGPVNEQFF.

As DNA, the CDR3 is TGTGCCAGCAGCCCCCGAGGGGCGGGAGGGCCGAATGAGCAGTTCTTC. It codes for CASSPRGAGGPNEQFF. V and J are TRBV7-6 and TRBJ2-1; 9 nucleotides line up with TRBD2. CDR1 SGHVS and CDR2 FNYEAQ come from the germline V gene. The CDR3 extends over 16 amino acids. The V segment lost 5 bases and the J segment 7 bases; nucleotides outside the gene matches: 12.

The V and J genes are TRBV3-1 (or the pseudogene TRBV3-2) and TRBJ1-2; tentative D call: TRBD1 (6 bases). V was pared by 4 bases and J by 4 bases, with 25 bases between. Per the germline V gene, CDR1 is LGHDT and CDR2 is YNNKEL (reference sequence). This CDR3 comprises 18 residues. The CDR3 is CASSPAQGRGQLFYGYTF. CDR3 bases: TGTGCCAGCAGCCCCGCACAGGGAAGAGGCCAACTATTCTATGGCTACACCTTC.